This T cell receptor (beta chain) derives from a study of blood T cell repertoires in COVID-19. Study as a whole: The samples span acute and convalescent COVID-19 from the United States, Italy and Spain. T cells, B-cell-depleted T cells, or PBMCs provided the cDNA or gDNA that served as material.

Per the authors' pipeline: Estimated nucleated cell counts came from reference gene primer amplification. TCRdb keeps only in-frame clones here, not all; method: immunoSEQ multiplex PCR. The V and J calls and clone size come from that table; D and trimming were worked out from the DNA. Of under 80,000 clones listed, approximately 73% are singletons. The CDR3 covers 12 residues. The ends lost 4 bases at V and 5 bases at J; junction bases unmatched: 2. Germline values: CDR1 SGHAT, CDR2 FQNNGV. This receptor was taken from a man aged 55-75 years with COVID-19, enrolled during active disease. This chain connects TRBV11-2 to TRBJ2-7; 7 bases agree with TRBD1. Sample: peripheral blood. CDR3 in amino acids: CASSSDRDEQYF. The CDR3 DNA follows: TGTGCCAGCAGCTCAGACAGGGACGAGCAGTACTTC.